Below, 22 T cell receptor beta chains from the same sample are listed, as sequenced in a study of molecular identifiers for immune sequencing clone quantification. TCRdb re-called the PCR reads through MiXCR, storing one row per CDR3 protein. The sample shows some 650,000 distinct CDR3 sequences, around 20% of them seen only once. Material for sequencing was naive CD8+ T cells from blood, with Jurkat cell RNA spiked in. Subset defined: FACS-sorted CD8+CD4-CCR7+CD45RA+ naive T cells. The receptors derive from a human donor in good health. Some libraries in this study had Jurkat cell RNA spiked in.

The rearrangement uses TRBV7-9 and TRBJ2-2, with 12 bases that match TRBD2. The V and J ends lost 5 bases and 2 bases, in that order; junction bases with no gene match: 6. In germline, CDR1 is SEHNR, CDR2 FQNEAQ (reference sequence). This CDR3 is 17 amino acids long. CDR3 sequence: CASSQTSGSLNTGELFF. The CDR3 coding sequence is TGTGCCAGCAGCCAGACTAGCGGGAGTTTAAACACCGGGGAGCTGTTTTTT.

This clonotype has more than one count but fewer than ten. The chain recombines TRBV9 with TRBJ2-2; D perhaps matches TRBD2 (5 bases). The V and J ends lost 0 bases and 7 bases respectively, with 10 bases between them. CDR1 and CDR2 from the germline V gene are SGDLS and YYNGEE. The CDR3 is 14 residues long. The CDR3 sequence: CASSVGRTGGELFF. Written as DNA, the CDR3 is TGTGCCAGCAGCGTAGGTCGGACTGGCGGGGAGCTGTTTTTT.

This clonotype occurred many times. The CDR3 region has the DNA TGTGCCAGCAGCAACCGGGACAACGAGCCGGCCAAAAACATTCAGTACTTC. Translating it yields CASSNRDNEPAKNIQYF. The V gene is TRBV7-9, the J gene TRBJ2-4; tentatively, D is TRBD1 (6 bases). The ends were cut back, 5 bases at V and 1 base at J, with 18 bases in the middle. This CDR3 is 17 amino acids long. Germline lookup yields CDR1 SEHNR and CDR2 FQNEAQ (reference sequence).

Note on this clonotype: A much larger clone lies one base from this, so it may be a read error. V gene TRBV7-6 combines with J gene TRBJ2-7; the match to TRBD2 covers 8 bases. Germline assignment: CDR1 SGHVS and CDR2 FNYEAQ. The J segment lost 3 bases and the V segment lost 5 bases, leaving 12 bases of the junction unmatched. The length of the CDR3 is 16 residues. CDR3 sequence (DNA): TGTGCCAGCAGCAATCGGGGGGGGCAGGACAGCTACGAGCAGTACTTC. Residues: CASSNRGGQDSYEQYF. Looking up the rest from reference TRBV7-6 and TRBJ2-7 gives the full variable domain: GAGVSQSPRYKVTKRGQDVALRCDPISGHVSLYWYRQALGQGPEFLTYFNYEAQQDKSGLPNDRFSAERPEGSISTLTIQRTEQRDSAMYRCASSNRGGQDSYEQYFGPGTRLTVT.

This clonotype was observed at least ten times. V usage is TRBV7-6 and J usage is TRBJ2-5; 8 nucleotides align to TRBD1. The length of the CDR3 is 16 residues. In germline, CDR1 is SGHVS, CDR2 FNYEAQ. J lost 5 bases, V lost 4 bases, and 12 bases had no gene match. The CDR3 nucleotides are TGTGCCAGCAGCTCCTATGGCTGGACAGGGTCGGAGACCCAGTACTTC. This translates into CASSSYGWTGSETQYF. Full variable domain (rest looked up from reference TRBV7-6 and TRBJ2-5): GAGVSQSPRYKVTKRGQDVALRCDPISGHVSLYWYRQALGQGPEFLTYFNYEAQQDKSGLPNDRFSAERPEGSISTLTIQRTEQRDSAMYRCASSSYGWTGSETQYFGPGTRLLVL.

This clonotype has a count of ten or more. V and J are TRBV7-9 and TRBJ2-2; D gene uncertain. V was pared by 4 bases and J by 10 bases, with 16 bases between. The CDR3 is 14 amino acids. CDR1 is SEHNR, CDR2 FQNEAQ, per germline (reference sequence). In DNA form, the CDR3 reads TGTGCCAGCAGCTCACTCCCCCATTCGGAGGAGCTGTTTTTT. The encoded protein is CASSSLPHSEELFF.

In this sample, this clonotype turned up many times. The rearrangement joins TRBV7-3 to TRBJ2-7, with TRBD2 matching over 7 bases. The germline gives CDR1 SGHTA, CDR2 FQGTGA. The V and J ends lost 6 bases and 4 bases, in that order; junction bases with no gene match: 12. CDR3 length: 15 amino acids. The CDR3 DNA reads TGTGCCAGCAGGGGTCCGGGACTAAGGGTGTACGAGCAGTACTTC. Amino acids: CASRGPGLRVYEQYF.

Ten or more counts support this clonotype. The chain couples TRBV4-1 to TRBJ2-5; TRBD2 agrees at 11 bases. The CDR3 has 20 residues. CDR1 MGHRA and CDR2 YSYEKL come from the germline V gene. V lost 0 bases, J lost 1 base, and 13 bases stayed unmatched. CDR3 residues: CASSQDLTEPGLAAQETQYF. The CDR3 region has the DNA TGCGCCAGCAGCCAAGATCTAACCGAACCGGGACTAGCGGCCCAAGAGACCCAGTACTTC.

This clonotype was counted ten times or more. CDR3 nucleotide sequence: TGTGCCAGCAGCTTGTTGCACGAGCAGTACTTC. It specifies CASSLLHEQYF. The chain carries TRBV5-6 and TRBJ2-7; D gene unclear. The CDR3 extends over 11 amino acids. Trimming removed 1 base at V and 5 bases at J, with 4 bases between. CDR1 is SGHDT, CDR2 YYEEEE, per germline.

This clonotype has a count of ten or more. The chain is built from TRBV5-1 and TRBJ2-7; TRBD2 might be the D (6 bases). CDR3 length: 15 amino acids. Germline V gives CDR1 SGHRS, CDR2 YFSETQ. V dropped 0 bases and J dropped 3 bases, with 13 bases sitting between them. The CDR3, as DNA: TGCGCCAGCAGCTTGGTTGGCGGGAACTACTACGAGCAGTACTTC. Amino acids: CASSLVGGNYYEQYF. Based on the CDR3 plus reference TRBV5-1 and TRBJ2-7, the full variable domain is KAGVTQTPRYLIKTRGQQVTLSCSPISGHRSVSWYQQTPGQGLQFLFEYFSETQRNKGNFPGRFSGRQFSNSRSEMNVSTLELGDSALYLCASSLVGGNYYEQYFGPGTRLTVT.

This clonotype was counted ten times or more. The chain is built from TRBV19 and TRBJ1-5; D remains unclear. V was shortened by 0 bases and J by 9 bases, with 12 bases between the two germline ends. The germline gives CDR1 LNHDA, CDR2 SQIVND (reference sequence). The CDR3 runs 14 residues. The CDR3 sequence: CASSIERSWWPQHF. The CDR3 bases are TGTGCCAGTAGTATAGAGCGCTCTTGGTGGCCCCAGCATTTT. Based on the CDR3 plus reference TRBV19 and TRBJ1-5, the full variable domain is DGGITQSPKYLFRKEGQNVTLSCEQNLNHDAMYWYRQDPGQGLRLIYYSQIVNDFQKGDIAEGYSVSREKKESFPLTVTSAQKNPTAFYLCASSIERSWWPQHFGDGTRLSIL.

Comment on this clonotype: This sequence may be a read error, since a much larger clone differs from it by one base. The chain combines TRBV7-9 with TRBJ2-1; D not certain. The tail of the sequence fits TRBJ2-7 better, so the J call may be wrong. Germline lookup yields CDR1 SEHNR and CDR2 FQNEAQ (reference sequence). The CDR3 loop spans 16 amino acids. The DNA for the CDR3 is TGTGCCAGCAGCTTAAAAGTGCTGAGCTCCTACAATGAGCAGTACTTC. As protein: CASSLKVLSSYNEQYF.

With respect to this clonotype: This could be a read error, since a much larger clone is one nucleotide away. The chain uses TRBV12-3 or TRBV12-4 and TRBJ2-3; a possible D gene is TRBD1 (5 bases). The CDR3 sequence is 14 residues long. V gave up 5 bases and J gave up 4 bases, with 13 bases separating them. For the CDR3, the DNA is TGTGCCAGCAGTCTCGCAGGGCCCGCAGATACGCAGTATTTT. Its protein product is CASSLAGPADTQYF.

Comment on this clonotype: This may come from a read error, since a much larger clone is one base off. The chain employs TRBV7-3 and TRBJ2-3, with TRBD2 as a possible D gene (6 bases). Germline assignment: CDR1 SGHTA and CDR2 FQGTGA. The CDR3 runs to 15 residues. The CDR3 spells CASSPVPGESDAQYF. The CDR3 coding sequence is TGTGCCAGCAGCCCCGTCCCGGGAGAGTCAGATGCGCAGTATTTT.

This clonotype appeared a few times. The V gene is TRBV6-1, the J gene TRBJ1-5, with D tentatively TRBD1 (5 bases). This CDR3 has 15 residues. CDR1 is MNHNS and CDR2 is SASEGT in the germline V gene. Trimming took off 10 bases at V and 4 bases at J, with 20 bases between the two ends. The CDR3: CATTLLSGGNQPQHF. The DNA of the CDR3 is TGTGCCACCACCCTCCTGAGTGGGGGAAATCAGCCCCAGCATTTT.

This rearrangement joins TRBV7-9 to TRBJ1-2; TRBD1 might be the D (6 bases). Germline CDR1 is SEHNR and CDR2 is FQNEAQ (reference sequence). The CDR3 totals 15 residues. V was pared by 2 bases and J by 4 bases, with 14 bases between. The CDR3 region is CASSLPNTGFYGYTF. The CDR3 DNA is TGTGCCAGCAGCTTACCCAACACAGGGTTCTATGGCTACACCTTC. Full variable domain (outside the CDR3, taken from reference TRBV7-9 and TRBJ1-2): DTGVSQNPRHKITKRGQNVTFRCDPISEHNRLYWYRQTLGQGPEFLTYFQNEAQLEKSRLLSDRFSAERPKGSFSTLEIQRTEQGDSAMYLCASSLPNTGFYGYTFGSGTRLTVV.

This chain links TRBV20-1 with TRBJ2-3; 7 bases fit TRBD2. The CDR3 contains 16 residues. The germline gives CDR1 DFQATT, CDR2 SNEGSKA (reference sequence). The J segment lost 2 bases and the V segment lost 3 bases, leaving 11 bases of the junction unmatched. The CDR3 here is CSASGLLLAATDTQYF. The CDR3 nucleotides are TGCAGTGCTAGCGGCCTTCTCCTAGCGGCCACAGATACGCAGTATTTT.

With regard to this clonotype: A read error may explain this, as a much larger clone is one base away. The chain links TRBV7-2 to TRBJ1-3; D is possibly TRBD1 (6 bases). V was pared by 2 bases and J by 4 bases, with 12 bases between. The germline V gene encodes CDR1 SGHTA and CDR2 FQGNSA. The CDR3 is made up of 15 amino acids. The CDR3 coding sequence is TGTGCCAGCAGCTTAACAGGGTCGGAAGGAAACACCATATATTTT. Its translation is CASSLTGSEGNTIYF.

This clonotype was seen many times. The chain recombines TRBV19 with TRBJ1-5, with 9 bases matching TRBD1. CDR1 and CDR2 from the germline V gene are LNHDA and SQIVND (reference sequence). V shed 4 bases, J shed 7 bases, and the junction held 17 bases outside the gene matches. This CDR3 comprises 18 residues. The CDR3 spells CASSTYILTGGRWQPQHF. CDR3 nucleotides: TGTGCCAGTAGTACCTACATACTGACAGGGGGACGTTGGCAGCCCCAGCATTTT.

A remark on this clonotype: This clone may be a read error of a much larger clone one base away. The J gene is TRBJ2-7, the V gene TRBV6-1; D may correspond to TRBD1 or TRBD2 (5 bases each). The germline V gene encodes CDR1 MNHNS and CDR2 SASEGT. The CDR3 sequence is 14 residues long. CDR3 DNA sequence: TGTGCCAGCAGTGAACGGGGCCTCCCCCCGGAGCGGTACTTC. Protein: CASSERGLPPERYF.

About this clonotype: A much larger clone is a single base away; this may be a read error. The rearrangement links TRBV28 to TRBJ1-5; no clear D. This CDR3 is 13 amino acids long. Per the germline V gene, CDR1 is MDHEN and CDR2 is SYDVKM. This CDR3 reads CASSHASDQPQHF. DNA for the CDR3: TGTGCCAGCAGTCACGCTAGCGATCAGCCCCAGCATTTT.

In its sample, this clonotype was seen many times. V and J are TRBV20-1 and TRBJ1-2; D is undetermined. Germline V CDR1 and CDR2: DFQATT, SNEGSKA (reference sequence). This CDR3 comprises 13 residues. V was trimmed by 0 bases and J by 0 bases, leaving 5 bases between them. The DNA for the CDR3 is TGCAGTGCTAGAGAACTCGCTAACTATGGCTACACCTTC. Protein sequence: CSARELANYGYTF.